The T cell receptor (beta chain) under discussion was sequenced for a study of cytomegalovirus exposure and HLA in healthy donors. This clone was counted between two and nine times. Its antigen is as yet unknown. Findings and caveats of the study: For presence/absence analyses, sequencing depth was assumed to be roughly uniform across donors.

V was pared by 10 bases and J by 8 bases, with 20 bases between. The CDR3 is 13 amino acids. Per the germline V gene, CDR1 is LNHDA and CDR2 is SQIVND (reference sequence). Amplification used 60 Vbeta primers and 13 Jbeta primers. Measured with immunoSEQ multiplex PCR; TCRdb has only the in-frame clones, and not every one. Of some 200,000 clones in the sample, around 83% were seen once. The gene calls are TRBV19 and TRBJ1-2; D is unclear. The source material was PBMCs. The TCR sequence derives from a girl between 5 and 17 years old in good health and CMV-seronegative. CDR3 protein: CATAPGQREGYTF. The CDR3 DNA follows: TGTGCCACCGCTCCGGGCCAGAGGGAAGGCTACACCTTC.